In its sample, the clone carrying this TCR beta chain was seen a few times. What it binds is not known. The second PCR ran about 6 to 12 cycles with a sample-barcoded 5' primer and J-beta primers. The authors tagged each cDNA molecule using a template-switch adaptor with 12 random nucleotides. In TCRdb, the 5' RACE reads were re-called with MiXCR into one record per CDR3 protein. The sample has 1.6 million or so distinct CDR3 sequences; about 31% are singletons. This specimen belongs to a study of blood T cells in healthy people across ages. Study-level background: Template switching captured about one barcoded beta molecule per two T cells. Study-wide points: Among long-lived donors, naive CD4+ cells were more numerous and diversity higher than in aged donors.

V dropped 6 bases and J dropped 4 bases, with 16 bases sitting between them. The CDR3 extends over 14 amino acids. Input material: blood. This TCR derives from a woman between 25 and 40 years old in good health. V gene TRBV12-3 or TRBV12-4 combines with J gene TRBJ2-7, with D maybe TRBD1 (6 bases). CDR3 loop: CASSHRVPPYEQYF. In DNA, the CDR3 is TGTGCCAGCAGCCACAGGGTTCCCCCGTACGAGCAGTACTTC.